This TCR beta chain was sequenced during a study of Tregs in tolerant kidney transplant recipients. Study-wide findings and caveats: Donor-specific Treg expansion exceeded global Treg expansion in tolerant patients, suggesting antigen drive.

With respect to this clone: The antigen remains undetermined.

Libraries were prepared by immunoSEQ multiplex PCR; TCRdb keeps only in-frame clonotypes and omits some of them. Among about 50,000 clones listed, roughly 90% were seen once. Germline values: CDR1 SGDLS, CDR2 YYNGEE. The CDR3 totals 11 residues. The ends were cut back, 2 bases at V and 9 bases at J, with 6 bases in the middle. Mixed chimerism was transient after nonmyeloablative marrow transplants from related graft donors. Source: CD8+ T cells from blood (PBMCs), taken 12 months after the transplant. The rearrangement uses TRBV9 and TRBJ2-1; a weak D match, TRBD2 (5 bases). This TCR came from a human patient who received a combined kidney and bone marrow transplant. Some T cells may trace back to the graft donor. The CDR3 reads CASSVGAEQFF. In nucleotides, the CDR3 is TGTGCCAGCAGCGTGGGAGCTGAGCAGTTCTTC.